These 25 T cell receptor beta chains were sequenced from one sample in a study of liver allograft versus peripheral blood T cells. Study at large: Comparing T cell receptor repertoires in transplanted livers with those in recipients' peripheral blood was part of the design.

TCRdb re-derived calls from the reads in MiXCR, one entry per CDR3 protein. The sample has 2,300 or so distinct CDR3 sequences; 16% are singletons. The receptors originated from a human patient who had a liver transplant. The T cells may come from the graft donor.

Relative to its sample, this clonotype is medium-sized. The chain carries TRBV19 and TRBJ1-2; TRBD1 matches at 7 bases. The CDR3 is made up of 15 amino acids. V gave up 5 bases and J gave up 5 bases; unmatched junction bases: 11. CDR1 is LNHDA and CDR2 is SQIVND in the germline V gene (reference sequence). CDR3 DNA: TGTGCCAGTAGTCCCGAGGGGGCTAGGGGATATGGCTACACCTTC. This translates into CASSPEGARGYGYTF.

This chain joins TRBV6-2 or TRBV6-3 and TRBJ1-6, with 7 bases matching TRBD1. V lost 6 bases and J lost 7; bases outside the gene matches: 15. Germline loops: CDR1 MNHEY, CDR2 SVGEGT. There are 17 residues in the CDR3. CDR3 coding DNA: TGTGCCAGCAGCCACCAGACAGGGTCCTCCTGGAATTCACCCCTCCACTTT. Its translation is CASSHQTGSSWNSPLHF.

This chain links TRBV6-2 or TRBV6-3 with TRBJ2-1; the D is unclear. CDR1 is MNHEY and CDR2 is SVGEGT in the germline V gene. The length of the CDR3 is 16 residues. V lost 5 bases to trimming and J lost 4 bases, with 18 bases between them. CDR3 loop: CASSSRSGASYNEQFF. Written as DNA, the CDR3 is TGTGCCAGCAGTAGCCGGAGTGGAGCTTCTTACAATGAGCAGTTCTTC.

V usage is TRBV5-6 and J usage is TRBJ1-6, with a possible D match to TRBD1 (6 bases). V was cut by 4 bases and J by 7 bases, with 15 bases left in between. Germline CDR1 is SGHDT and CDR2 is YYEEEE. There are 15 residues in the CDR3. CDR3: CASSPIRGTNSPLHF. CDR3 sequence (DNA): TGTGCCAGCAGCCCCATAAGGGGGACGAATTCACCCCTCCACTTT.

To note about this clonotype: A read error may be the cause here, since a much bigger clone is one base away. This chain uses TRBV6-6 with TRBJ2-7; perhaps TRBD2 as D (6 bases). Trimming removed 6 bases from V and 0 bases from J, with 12 bases in between. Looked up from germline, CDR1 is MNHNY and CDR2 is SVGAGI (reference sequence). The CDR3 totals 14 residues. The CDR3 DNA reads as TGTGCCAGCAGGGTCGGGACTGACTCCTACGAGCAGTACTTC. Its translation: CASRVGTDSYEQYF.

This clonotype is medium-sized within its sample. V is TRBV19 and J is TRBJ1-6; D remains unclear. Deletions cut 5 bases from V and 8 bases from J, with 16 bases between. Germline values: CDR1 LNHDA, CDR2 SQIVND (reference sequence). This CDR3 is built from 15 residues. In DNA form, the CDR3 reads TGTGCCAGTAGTTACCGACGGGCTAGGGATTCACCCCTCCACTTT. This gives the protein CASSYRRARDSPLHF.

This clonotype counts as medium-sized (0.01 to 0.1%). In nucleotides, the CDR3 is TGTGCCAGCAGCCTTGGGATGGACACCATATATTTT. Residues: CASSLGMDTIYF. This chain uses TRBV6-1 with TRBJ1-3, with no clear D. Germline-derived CDR1 and CDR2 are MNHNS and SASEGT. V was shortened by 6 bases and J by 8 bases, with 11 bases between the two germline ends. The CDR3 is 12 amino acids.

CDR3 nucleotides: TGTGCCAGCAGCGGGACTAACCTCTACAATGAGCAGTTCTTC. Amino acids: CASSGTNLYNEQFF. This chain joins TRBV6-2 or TRBV6-3 and TRBJ2-1; 7 positions match TRBD2. The CDR3 contains 14 residues. Germline V CDR1 and CDR2: MNHEY, SVGEGT. Trimming cost V 6 bases and J 3 bases; bases outside gene matches: 5.

By sample fraction, this clonotype is medium-sized. V usage is TRBV19 and J usage is TRBJ1-2; D is unclear. The CDR3 length is 14 residues. The V gene's germline CDR1 is LNHDA and CDR2 SQIVND (reference sequence). The V end lost 5 bases, the J end lost 0 bases, and 10 bases lay between the germline ends. The CDR3 region is CASSSVAANYGYTF. CDR3 in DNA: TGTGCCAGTAGTTCTGTGGCAGCTAACTATGGCTACACCTTC.

This clonotype was detected a few times. The V gene is TRBV19, the J gene TRBJ2-6, with a tentative D call TRBD2 (6 bases). Germline values: CDR1 LNHDA, CDR2 SQIVND (reference sequence). Trimming left V 0 bases short and J 4 bases short, with 10 bases between. The CDR3 loop spans 16 amino acids. The CDR3 DNA reads TGTGCCAGTAGTATAGATCTCGGGAGAGGGGCCAACGTCCTGACTTTC. Amino acid sequence: CASSIDLGRGANVLTF.

This clonotype is judged large. The chain combines TRBV18 with TRBJ1-2; 8 nucleotides match TRBD1. The germline CDR1 and CDR2 sequences are KGHSH and LQKENI. Losses at the gene ends were 3 bases for V and 2 bases for J; bases not matched to a gene: 2. CDR3 length: 14 amino acids. The CDR3 here is CASSPDRANYGYTF. CDR3 nucleotides: TGTGCCAGCTCACCGGACAGGGCGAACTATGGCTACACCTTC.

In its sample, this clonotype was seen a few times. The chain recombines TRBV20-1 with TRBJ1-1; no firm D call. Deletions cut 5 bases from V and 1 base from J, with 14 bases between. The CDR3 consists of 14 residues. From germline, CDR1 is DFQATT and CDR2 SNEGSKA (reference sequence). The CDR3: CSAPTSRGNTEAFF. For the CDR3, the DNA is TGCAGTGCTCCGACCTCCCGCGGGAACACTGAAGCTTTCTTT.

This clonotype is categorized as medium-sized. The rearrangement links TRBV6-5 to TRBJ1-2; D possibly corresponds to TRBD1 (5 bases). This CDR3 contains 14 residues. V dropped 6 bases and J dropped 4 bases, with 15 bases sitting between them. The germline V gene encodes CDR1 MNHEY and CDR2 SVGAGI. The CDR3 region is CASSQRLQGYGYTF. CDR3 in DNA: TGTGCCAGCAGCCAACGGCTCCAGGGCTATGGCTACACCTTC.

The V and J genes are TRBV6-1 and TRBJ2-1, with 9 nucleotides matching TRBD2. Germline CDR1 and CDR2: MNHNS and SASEGT. This CDR3 has 17 residues. Unmatched junction bases numbered 6, after V lost 1 base and J lost 2 bases. DNA of the CDR3: TGTGCCAGCAGTGAAGACGGGCTAGCGGGACCCTACAATGAGCAGTTCTTC. Translated, it gives CASSEDGLAGPYNEQFF.

This clonotype was recorded a few times. The genes are TRBV12-3 or TRBV12-4 and TRBJ1-2; tentatively, D is TRBD1 (5 bases). V was cut by 3 bases and J by 4 bases, with 12 bases left in between. This CDR3 comprises 14 residues. The CDR3, as DNA: TGTGCCAGCAGTTTCCAGGGTGGGGTCTATGGCTACACCTTC. Translated: CASSFQGGVYGYTF.

In its sample, this clonotype is medium-sized. The chain couples TRBV6-5 to TRBJ1-6; TRBD1 might be the D (5 bases). This CDR3 has 18 amino acids. The V end was cut by 0 bases, the J end by 0 bases, with 12 bases between. The germline V gene encodes CDR1 MNHEY and CDR2 SVGAGI. The CDR3 loop reads CASSYSASGSSYNSPLHF. The CDR3 DNA is TGTGCCAGCAGTTACTCGGCGTCAGGGAGCTCCTATAATTCACCCCTCCACTTT.

Within the sample, this clonotype is large. V and J are TRBV18 and TRBJ1-2, with D maybe TRBD1 (6 bases). V gave up 2 bases and J gave up 4 bases, with 14 bases separating them. Germline V gene data show CDR1 as KGHSH and CDR2 as LQKENI. The CDR3 is 15 amino acids. This CDR3 reads CASSPGGGQIYGYTF. The CDR3 DNA reads TGTGCCAGCTCACCAGGCGGGGGCCAGATCTATGGCTACACCTTC. The whole variable domain, remainder taken from reference TRBV18 and TRBJ1-2, is NAGVMQNPRHLVRRRGQEARLRCSPMKGHSHVYWYRQLPEEGLKFMVYLQKENIIDESGMPKERFSAEFPKEGPSILRIQQVVRGDSAAYFCASSPGGGQIYGYTFGSGTRLTVV.

This clonotype was picked up a small number of times. This chain links TRBV30 with TRBJ1-1, with a weak D call TRBD1 (6 bases). This CDR3 region has 13 residues. Germline CDR1 reads GTSNPN; CDR2 reads SVGIG (reference sequence). V dropped 0 bases and J dropped 5 bases, with 10 bases sitting between them. The chain's CDR3 is CAWSVTGQTEAFF. DNA for the CDR3: TGTGCCTGGAGTGTAACAGGGCAAACTGAAGCTTTCTTT.

The V and J genes are TRBV30 and TRBJ1-6; D is uncertain. CDR3 length: 13 amino acids. Germline V gene sequence: CDR1 GTSNPN, CDR2 SVGIG (reference sequence). V gave up 1 base and J gave up 8 bases, with 9 bases separating them. The CDR3 DNA reads TGTGCCTGGAGTGGAGGGATCGATTCACCCCTCCACTTT. Amino acids: CAWSGGIDSPLHF.

This chain uses TRBV20-1 with TRBJ1-6; D possibly corresponds to TRBD1 (5 bases). The ends were cut back, 3 bases at V and 6 bases at J, with 9 bases in the middle. This CDR3 has 13 residues. Germline lookup yields CDR1 DFQATT and CDR2 SNEGSKA (reference sequence). This chain's CDR3 is CSASGTLNSPLHF. The CDR3 nucleotides are TGCAGTGCTAGTGGGACCCTTAATTCACCCCTCCACTTT.

This clonotype is medium-sized (0.01 to 0.1%) within its sample. The chain carries TRBV10-3 and TRBJ2-3; 9 bases match TRBD1. Germline V lookup: CDR1 ENHRY, CDR2 SYGVKD. CDR3 length: 14 residues. Trimming took 0 bases from V and 9 from J; bases not matched to a gene: 4. CDR3 sequence (DNA): TGTGCCATCAGTGAGTCGACAGGGGGGGGGACGCAGTATTTT. Its protein product is CAISESTGGGTQYF.

This rearrangement joins TRBV6-2 or TRBV6-3 to TRBJ1-5; the D gene is possibly TRBD1 (5 bases). Between the trimmed V and J ends, which lost 6 bases and 5 bases, there was a span of 11 bases. In germline, CDR1 is MNHEY, CDR2 SVGEGT. The CDR3 consists of 13 residues. The CDR3 DNA follows: TGTGCCAGCAGAAGGGGACCCTATCAGCCCCAGCATTTT. This gives the protein CASRRGPYQPQHF.

V is TRBV7-9 and J is TRBJ1-6; D unresolved. The CDR3 runs 13 residues. Deletions cut 7 bases from V and 5 bases from J, with 9 bases between. The germline CDR1 and CDR2 sequences are SEHNR and FQNEAQ (reference sequence). The CDR3 nucleotides read TGTGCCAGCACAAGGCACGATAATTCACCCCTCCACTTT. Its translation is CASTRHDNSPLHF.

This clonotype rates as large. The V call is TRBV18, the J call TRBJ2-7; 9 bases map to TRBD1. CDR1 KGHSH and CDR2 LQKENI come from the germline V gene. Unmatched junction bases numbered 9, after V lost 5 bases and J lost 7 bases. The CDR3 is 14 residues long. CDR3 amino acids: CASSATGQGVEQYF. The CDR3 DNA follows: TGTGCCAGCTCAGCTACGGGACAGGGTGTAGAGCAGTACTTC.

By its share, this clonotype is medium-sized. This chain connects TRBV6-2 or TRBV6-3 to TRBJ2-7; 7 positions agree with TRBD2. There are 13 residues in the CDR3. The trim removed 10 bases at V and 4 bases at J, leaving 10 bases unmatched. Germline V gives CDR1 MNHEY, CDR2 SVGEGT. CDR3 sequence reads: CATSGTNLYEQYV. Written as DNA, the CDR3 is TGTGCCACTTCCGGGACTAACCTATACGAGCAGTACGTC.